These 18 T cell receptor beta chains originate from one sample sequenced in a study of OX40 agonist ivuxolimab in advanced cancers. The library was prepared using the immunoSEQ multiplex PCR assay. TCRdb holds this immuneACCESS table with in-frame rearrangements only. Some clones are missing; in checked studies, unresolved V genes explain under half, and the rest has no known cause. The sample profile shows over 45,000 clones; 70% to 80% of them were found once. Of the sample, approximately 1.2% is held by the ten largest clones. The source material was CD4+ or CD8+ T cells sorted from blood, sampled in a trial of the OX40 agonist ivuxolimab. The source of these receptors is an adult with an advanced solid tumor such as melanoma, head and neck, liver or kidney cancer.

This rearrangement joins TRBV4-1 to TRBJ1-5; 9 nucleotides agree with TRBD1. The CDR3 runs to 16 residues. The junction had 5 bases not matched to a gene; V was cut back by 0 bases and J by 5 bases. Germline V gene data show CDR1 as MGHRA and CDR2 as YSYEKL. CDR3 loop: CASSQEGTGPYQPQHF. The CDR3 DNA is TGCGCCAGCAGCCAAGAAGGGACAGGGCCTTATCAGCCCCAGCATTTT.

The rearrangement links TRBV10-1 to TRBJ2-5; D gene unclear. CDR1 WNHNN and CDR2 SYGVQD come from the germline V gene (reference sequence). V dropped 1 base and J dropped 1 base, with 10 bases sitting between them. The CDR3 has 15 amino acids. The CDR3 nucleotides are TGCGCCAGCAGTGAGTTGACGGCTGGCCAAGAGACCCAGTACTTC. It specifies CASSELTAGQETQYF.

The chain combines TRBV5-1 with TRBJ1-1, with 7 bases aligning to TRBD1. The junction had 11 bases not matched to a gene; V was cut back by 4 bases and J by 11 bases. From germline, CDR1 is SGHRS and CDR2 YFSETQ. The CDR3 runs to 13 residues. The CDR3 region is CASSPGQDTWAFF. In nucleotides, the CDR3 is TGCGCCAGCAGCCCTGGACAGGACACTTGGGCTTTCTTT.

The chain links TRBV9 to TRBJ2-3; D might be TRBD1 or TRBD2, each matching 5 bases. CDR1 and CDR2 from the germline V gene are SGDLS and YYNGEE. V lost 0 bases and J lost 6, with 14 bases in between. The CDR3 covers 15 residues. CDR3: CASSVDPGRWDTQYF. The CDR3 coding sequence is TGTGCCAGCAGCGTAGATCCGGGGCGTTGGGATACGCAGTATTTT.

The rearrangement joins TRBV29-1 to TRBJ2-3, with D perhaps assigned TRBD1 or TRBD2 (5 bases each). The CDR3 is 13 amino acids. The germline V gene has CDR1 SQVTM and CDR2 ANQGSEA. Trimming left V 7 bases short and J 7 bases short, with 18 bases between. The CDR3 spells CSALYGDPYTQYF. CDR3 nucleotides: TGCAGCGCTCTCTACGGGGACCCCTATACGCAGTATTTT.

This clone was seen a few times. The chain couples TRBV6-1 to TRBJ1-2; D gene ambiguous. Germline V CDR1 and CDR2: MNHNS, SASEGT. V was trimmed by 4 bases and J by 5 bases, leaving 14 bases between them. The CDR3 sequence is 14 residues long. CDR3: CASSGGSHGYGYTF. In DNA, the CDR3 is TGTGCCAGCAGTGGAGGCAGCCATGGGTATGGCTACACCTTC.

The rearrangement links TRBV6-5 to TRBJ2-3; D unresolved. Germline V gene sequence: CDR1 MNHEY, CDR2 SVGAGI. This CDR3 contains 15 residues. V was cut by 3 bases and J by 6 bases, with 16 bases left in between. CDR3 protein: CASSYGSSTGDTQYF. DNA for the CDR3: TGTGCCAGCAGTTATGGGTCCTCCACCGGGGATACGCAGTATTTT.

In DNA, the CDR3 is TGCGCCAGCAAAAGGGGGCCAACTGCACCCTACGAGCAGTACTTC. It specifies CASKRGPTAPYEQYF. The chain employs TRBV10-1 and TRBJ2-7, with 7 bases that match TRBD1. The CDR3 length is 15 residues. Trimming removed 7 bases from V and 2 bases from J; junction bases left unmatched: 11. CDR1 WNHNN and CDR2 SYGVQD come from the germline V gene (reference sequence).

This clone showed up just a few times. The chain uses TRBV30 and TRBJ2-5; 9 bases agree with TRBD1. Germline V gene data show CDR1 as GTSNPN and CDR2 as SVGIG (reference sequence). V dropped 2 bases and J dropped 5; count of bases not matched to a gene: 12. The CDR3 contains 16 residues. CDR3 nucleotides: TGTGCCTGGAGTTCAGAGGGACAGGGCGTGAGGGAGACCCAGTACTTC. Translating gives CAWSSEGQGVRETQYF.

This sequence joins TRBV2 and TRBJ1-1, with D possibly being TRBD1 (6 bases). Between the trimmed V and J ends, which lost 6 bases and 1 base, there was a span of 15 bases. In germline, CDR1 is SNHLY, CDR2 FYNNEI. CDR3 size: 15 residues. The CDR3 loop is CASRKEEGGNTEAFF. The CDR3 DNA sequence: TGTGCCAGCAGGAAGGAGGAAGGGGGGAACACTGAAGCTTTCTTT. Drawing the rest from reference TRBV2 and TRBJ1-1, the complete variable domain is EPEVTQTPSHQVTQMGQEVILRCVPISNHLYFYWYRQILGQKVEFLVSFYNNEISEKSEIFDDQFSVERPDGSNFTLKIRSTKLEDSAMYFCASRKEEGGNTEAFFGQGTRLTVV.

The chain is built from TRBV2 and TRBJ1-5, with a possible D match to TRBD1 (5 bases). The CDR3 runs 14 residues. The germline V and J ends were trimmed by 8 bases and 4 bases, with 15 bases remaining between them. The V gene's germline CDR1 is SNHLY and CDR2 FYNNEI. CDR3 residues: CASGPGRLNQPQHF. CDR3 coding DNA: TGTGCCAGCGGCCCGGGACGGTTGAATCAGCCCCAGCATTTT.

This chain links TRBV19 with TRBJ2-3; D might be TRBD1 (5 bases). There are 16 residues in the CDR3. V lost 5 bases and J lost 4, with 19 bases in between. The germline gives CDR1 LNHDA, CDR2 SQIVND (reference sequence). The CDR3 nucleotides read TGTGCCAGTAGTCGGTCAGGGCTGGGCGTCGCAGATACGCAGTATTTT. It yields the protein CASSRSGLGVADTQYF.

There are a few counts of this clone. The genes are TRBV10-3 and TRBJ2-7; 14 bases fit TRBD2. Germline CDR1 reads ENHRY; CDR2 reads SYGVKD. V was clipped by 5 bases and J by 6 bases; unmatched bases: 6. The CDR3 has 15 residues. CDR3 region: CAISQGTSGGGEQYF. The DNA of the CDR3 is TGTGCCATCAGTCAAGGGACTAGCGGGGGAGGCGAGCAGTACTTC.

The chain joins TRBV4-1 to TRBJ2-1; TRBD2 matches at 11 bases. CDR1 and CDR2 (germline): MGHRA, YSYEKL. This CDR3 is 18 amino acids long. V lost 4 bases to trimming and J lost 2 bases; unmatched junction nucleotides: 10. The CDR3 nucleotides are TGCGCCAGCAGCCGCCCACCCCCGGGACTAGCGGCCTACAATGAGCAGTTCTTC. The encoded protein is CASSRPPPGLAAYNEQFF.

The chain is built from TRBV6-1 and TRBJ1-4, with D hard to call. Germline lookup yields CDR1 MNHNS and CDR2 SASEGT. With 7 bases removed from V and 3 bases from J, the gap between germline ends came to 15 bases. The CDR3 extends over 15 amino acids. Written as DNA, the CDR3 is TGTGCCAGCACTTTCTACGGGGAATCTAATGAAAAACTGTTTTTT. Amino acid sequence: CASTFYGESNEKLFF.

The V gene is TRBV5-6, the J gene TRBJ1-1; maybe TRBD1 (6 bases). CDR3 length: 13 amino acids. Germline CDR1 reads SGHDT; CDR2 reads YYEEEE. The ends were cut back, 5 bases at V and 4 bases at J, with 12 bases in the middle. The CDR3 reads CASSLLRGTEAFF. In DNA, the CDR3 is TGTGCCAGCAGTTTACTCAGGGGCACTGAAGCTTTCTTT.

The chain links TRBV11-3 to TRBJ2-2, with D possibly being TRBD1 (7 bases). The CDR3 is 19 residues long. Trimming removed 1 base from V and 3 bases from J, with 21 bases in between. Per germline, CDR1 SGHNT and CDR2 YENEEA. The CDR3 DNA is TGTGCCAGCAGCTTAGGAAGAGGGGGCGGAGGGCGAGACACCGGGGAGCTGTTTTTT. Translated, it gives CASSLGRGGGGRDTGELFF.

This chain links TRBV10-3 with TRBJ2-1, with D tentatively TRBD2 (6 bases). The germline gives CDR1 ENHRY, CDR2 SYGVKD. The CDR3 has 13 residues. Trimming shortened V by 7 bases and J by 4 bases, and 11 bases separated the two germline ends. The CDR3 loop is CAITQGGYNEQFF. CDR3 bases: TGTGCCATCACCCAAGGAGGGTACAATGAGCAGTTCTTC.